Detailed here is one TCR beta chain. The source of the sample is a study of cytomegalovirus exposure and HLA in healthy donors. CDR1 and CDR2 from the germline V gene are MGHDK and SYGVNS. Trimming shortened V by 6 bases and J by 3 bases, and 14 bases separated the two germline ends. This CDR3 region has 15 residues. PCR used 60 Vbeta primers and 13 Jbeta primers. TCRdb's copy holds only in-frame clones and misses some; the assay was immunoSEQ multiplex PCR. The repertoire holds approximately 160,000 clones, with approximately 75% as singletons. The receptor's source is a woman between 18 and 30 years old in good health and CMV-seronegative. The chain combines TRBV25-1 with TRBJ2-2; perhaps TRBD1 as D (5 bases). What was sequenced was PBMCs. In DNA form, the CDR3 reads TGTGCCAGCAGGGTGGCAGGCAGGGACACCGGGGAGCTGTTTTTT. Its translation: CASRVAGRDTGELFF.